This T cell receptor beta chain appears in the sequencing data of a study of cytomegalovirus exposure and HLA in healthy donors. Study-wide points: Only CMV serostatus was available as immune exposure information. CMV antigen specificity of a few CMV-associated chains was confirmed in vitro. The classifier reportedly diagnosed cytomegalovirus status with high specificity and sensitivity. Earlier results showed most TCR beta V segments being productive about 87% or about 30% of the time.

CDR1 is LGHNT, CDR2 FRNRAP, per germline. V was pared by 5 bases and J by 3 bases, with 14 bases between. This CDR3 is built from 15 residues. PCR involved 60 Vbeta and 13 Jbeta primers. This table comes from immunoSEQ multiplex PCR, and its TCRdb copy is limited to in-frame clones, with some not included. The sample holds some 140,000 clones; roughly 80% are singletons and the top ten take about 2.2%. Details on this clone: Its antigen remains unknown.

Sequencing input: PBMCs. This sequence was found in a young man in good health and CMV-seronegative. V and J are TRBV12-5 and TRBJ1-5, with unresolved D. Here the CDR3 DNA reads TGTGCTAGTGGTCGGACTGGGAGGAACAATCAGCCCCAGCATTTT. This encodes CASGRTGRNNQPQHF.